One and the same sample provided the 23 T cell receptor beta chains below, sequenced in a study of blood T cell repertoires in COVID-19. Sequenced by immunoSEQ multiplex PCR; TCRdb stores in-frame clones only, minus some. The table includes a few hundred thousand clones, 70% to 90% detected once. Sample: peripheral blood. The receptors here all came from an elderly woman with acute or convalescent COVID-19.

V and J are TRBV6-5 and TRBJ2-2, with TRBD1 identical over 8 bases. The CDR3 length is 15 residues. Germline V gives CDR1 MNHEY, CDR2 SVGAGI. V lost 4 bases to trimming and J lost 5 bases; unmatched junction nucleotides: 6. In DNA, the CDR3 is TGTGCCAGCAGTTTCCAGGGGGCGGGAACCGGGGAGCTGTTTTTT. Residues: CASSFQGAGTGELFF.

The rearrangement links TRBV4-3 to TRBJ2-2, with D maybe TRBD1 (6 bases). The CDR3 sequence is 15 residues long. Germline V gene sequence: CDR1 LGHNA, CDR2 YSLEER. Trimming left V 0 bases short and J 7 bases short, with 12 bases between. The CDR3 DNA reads TGCGCCAGCAGCCAAGATCCAGGGGCAGGCGGGGAGCTGTTTTTT. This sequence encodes CASSQDPGAGGELFF.

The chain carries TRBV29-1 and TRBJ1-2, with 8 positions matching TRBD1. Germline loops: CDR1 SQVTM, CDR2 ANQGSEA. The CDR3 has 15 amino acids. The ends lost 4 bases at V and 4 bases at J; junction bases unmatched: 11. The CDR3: CSVGTGSLASYGYTF. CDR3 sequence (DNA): TGCAGCGTTGGGACAGGGAGTCTGGCGAGCTATGGCTACACCTTC.

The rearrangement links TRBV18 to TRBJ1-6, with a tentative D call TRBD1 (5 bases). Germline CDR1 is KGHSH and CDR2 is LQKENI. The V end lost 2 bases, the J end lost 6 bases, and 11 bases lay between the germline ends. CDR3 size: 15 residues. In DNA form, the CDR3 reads TGTGCCAGCTCACCAACCAGGGAGGTTAATTCACCCCTCCACTTT. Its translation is CASSPTREVNSPLHF.

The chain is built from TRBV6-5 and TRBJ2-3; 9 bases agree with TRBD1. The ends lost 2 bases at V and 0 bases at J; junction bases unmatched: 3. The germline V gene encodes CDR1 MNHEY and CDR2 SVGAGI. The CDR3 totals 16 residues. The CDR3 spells CASSYVGTGSTDTQYF. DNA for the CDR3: TGTGCCAGCAGTTACGTTGGGACAGGGAGCACAGATACGCAGTATTTT.

CDR3 in amino acids: CASSRRVRGVDTGELFF. The CDR3 DNA reads as TGTGCCAGCAGCCGCAGGGTTCGGGGGGTGGACACCGGGGAGCTGTTTTTT. V is TRBV5-5 and J is TRBJ2-2, with 7 bases aligning to TRBD2. The length of the CDR3 is 17 residues. Germline V gene data show CDR1 as SGHKS and CDR2 as YYEKEE (reference sequence). V shed 4 bases and J 3 bases; nucleotides not matched to a gene: 12. The full variable domain, rest sourced from reference TRBV5-5 and TRBJ2-2, is DAGVTQSPTHLIKTRGQQVTLRCSPISGHKSVSWYQQVLGQGPQFIFQYYEKEERGRGNFPDRFSARQFPNYSSELNVNALLLGDSALYLCASSRRVRGVDTGELFFGEGSRLTVL.

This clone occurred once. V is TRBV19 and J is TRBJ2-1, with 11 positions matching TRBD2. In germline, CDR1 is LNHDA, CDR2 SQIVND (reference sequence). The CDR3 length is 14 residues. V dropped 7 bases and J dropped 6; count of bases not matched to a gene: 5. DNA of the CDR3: TGTGCCAGTAACACCGGGACTAGCGGCAATGAGCAGTTCTTC. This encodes CASNTGTSGNEQFF.

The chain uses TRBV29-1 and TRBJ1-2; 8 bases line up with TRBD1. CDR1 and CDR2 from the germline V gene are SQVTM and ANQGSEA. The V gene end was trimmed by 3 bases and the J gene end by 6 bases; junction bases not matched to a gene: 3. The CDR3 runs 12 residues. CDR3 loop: CSVEDRVHGYTF. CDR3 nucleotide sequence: TGCAGCGTTGAGGACAGGGTACATGGCTACACCTTC. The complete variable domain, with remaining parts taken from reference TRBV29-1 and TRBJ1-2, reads SAVISQKPSRDICQRGTSLTIQCQVDSQVTMMFWYRQQPGQSLTLIATANQGSEATYESGFVIDKFPISRPNLTFSTLTVSNMSPEDSSIYLCSVEDRVHGYTFGSGTRLTVV.

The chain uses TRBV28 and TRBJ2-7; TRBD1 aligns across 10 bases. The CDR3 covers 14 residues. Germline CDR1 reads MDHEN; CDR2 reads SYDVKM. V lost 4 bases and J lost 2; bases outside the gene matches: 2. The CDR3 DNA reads TGTGCCAGCAGTTCGGGACAGGGGCCCTACGAGCAGTACTTC. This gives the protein CASSSGQGPYEQYF.

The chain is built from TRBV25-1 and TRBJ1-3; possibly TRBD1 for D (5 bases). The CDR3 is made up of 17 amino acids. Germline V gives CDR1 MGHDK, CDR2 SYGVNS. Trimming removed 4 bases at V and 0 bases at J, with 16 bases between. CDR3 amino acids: CASSGSWGGSSGNTIYF. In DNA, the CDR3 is TGTGCCAGCAGTGGCTCATGGGGCGGGAGCTCTGGAAACACCATATATTTT. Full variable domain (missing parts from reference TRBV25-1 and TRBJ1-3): EADIYQTPRYLVIGTGKKITLECSQTMGHDKMYWYQQDPGMELHLIHYSYGVNSTEKGDLSSESTVSRIRTEHFPLTLESARPSHTSQYLCASSGSWGGSSGNTIYFGEGSWLTVV.

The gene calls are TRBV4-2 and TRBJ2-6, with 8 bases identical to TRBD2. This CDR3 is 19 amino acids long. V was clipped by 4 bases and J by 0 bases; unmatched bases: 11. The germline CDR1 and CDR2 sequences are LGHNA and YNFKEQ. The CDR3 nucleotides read TGTGCCAGCAGCCCAAATAGCGGGGCTCTCAACTCTGGGGCCAACGTCCTGACTTTC. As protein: CASSPNSGALNSGANVLTF.

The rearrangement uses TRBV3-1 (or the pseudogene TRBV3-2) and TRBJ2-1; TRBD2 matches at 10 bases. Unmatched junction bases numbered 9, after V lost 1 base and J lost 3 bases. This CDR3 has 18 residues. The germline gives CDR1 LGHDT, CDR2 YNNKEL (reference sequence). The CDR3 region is CASSQGVLASGSYNEQFF. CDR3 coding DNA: TGTGCCAGCAGCCAAGGGGTCTTAGCTAGCGGGAGCTACAATGAGCAGTTCTTC.

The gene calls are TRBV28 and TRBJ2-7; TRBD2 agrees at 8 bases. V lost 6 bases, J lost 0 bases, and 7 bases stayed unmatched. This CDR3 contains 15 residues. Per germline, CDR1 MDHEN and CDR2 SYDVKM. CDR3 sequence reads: CASSRPGLGSYEQYF. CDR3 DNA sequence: TGTGCCAGCAGCCGACCGGGACTAGGCTCCTACGAGCAGTACTTC.

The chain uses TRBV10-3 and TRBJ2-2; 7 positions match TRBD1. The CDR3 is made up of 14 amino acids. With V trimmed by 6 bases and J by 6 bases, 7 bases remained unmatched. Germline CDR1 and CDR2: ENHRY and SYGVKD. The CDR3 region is CAISRQGVAGELFF. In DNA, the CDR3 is TGTGCCATCAGCCGACAGGGAGTGGCCGGGGAGCTGTTTTTT.

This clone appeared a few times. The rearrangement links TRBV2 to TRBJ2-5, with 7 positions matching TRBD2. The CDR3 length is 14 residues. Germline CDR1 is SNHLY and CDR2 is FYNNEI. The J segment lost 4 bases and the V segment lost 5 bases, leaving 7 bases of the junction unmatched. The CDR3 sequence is CASSRYSGIETQYF. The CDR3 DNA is TGTGCCAGCAGTCGATACAGCGGGATAGAGACCCAGTACTTC.

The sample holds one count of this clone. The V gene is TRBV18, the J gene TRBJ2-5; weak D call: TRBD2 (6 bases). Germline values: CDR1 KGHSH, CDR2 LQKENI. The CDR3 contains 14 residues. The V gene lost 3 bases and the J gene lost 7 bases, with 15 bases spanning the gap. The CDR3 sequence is CASSPDGTGATQYF. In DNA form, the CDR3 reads TGTGCCAGCTCACCGGACGGGACTGGGGCGACCCAGTACTTC.

DNA of the CDR3: TGTGCCAGCAGCTTCAGGGGTCCTGGATATTCTGGGGCCAACGTCCTGACTTTC. This sequence encodes CASSFRGPGYSGANVLTF. The J gene is TRBJ2-6, the V gene TRBV7-8; D is possibly TRBD1 (6 bases). V gave up 3 bases and J gave up 1 base, with 16 bases separating them. Per germline, CDR1 SGHVS and CDR2 FQNEAQ. CDR3 length: 18 amino acids.

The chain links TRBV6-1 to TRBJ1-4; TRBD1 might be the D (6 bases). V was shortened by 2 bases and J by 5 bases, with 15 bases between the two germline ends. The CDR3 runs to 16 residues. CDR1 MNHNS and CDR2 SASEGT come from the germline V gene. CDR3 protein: CASSELVRGLNEKLFF. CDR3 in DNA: TGTGCCAGCAGTGAACTGGTCAGGGGCCTGAATGAAAAACTGTTTTTT.

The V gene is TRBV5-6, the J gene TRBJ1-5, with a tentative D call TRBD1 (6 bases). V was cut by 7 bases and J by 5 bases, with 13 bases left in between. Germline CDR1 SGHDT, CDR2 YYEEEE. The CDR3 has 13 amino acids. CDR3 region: CASGKAGDQPQHF. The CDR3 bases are TGTGCCAGCGGCAAGGCAGGGGATCAGCCCCAGCATTTT.

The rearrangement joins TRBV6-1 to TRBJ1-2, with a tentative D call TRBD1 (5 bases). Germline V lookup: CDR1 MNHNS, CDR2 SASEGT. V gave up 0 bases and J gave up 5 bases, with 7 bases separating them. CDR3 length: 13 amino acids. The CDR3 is CASSEAGGYGYTF. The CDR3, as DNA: TGTGCCAGCAGTGAAGCGGGGGGTTATGGCTACACCTTC.

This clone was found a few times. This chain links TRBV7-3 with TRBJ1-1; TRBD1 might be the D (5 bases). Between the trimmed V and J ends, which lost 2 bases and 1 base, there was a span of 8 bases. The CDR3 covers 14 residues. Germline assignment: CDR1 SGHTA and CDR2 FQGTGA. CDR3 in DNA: TGTGCCAGCAGCTTAGGACATTCGAACACTGAAGCTTTCTTT. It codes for CASSLGHSNTEAFF.

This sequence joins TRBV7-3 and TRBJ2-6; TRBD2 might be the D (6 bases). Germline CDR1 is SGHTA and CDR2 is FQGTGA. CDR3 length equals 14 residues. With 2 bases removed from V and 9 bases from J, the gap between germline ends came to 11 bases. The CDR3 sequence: CASSLGGYLNVLTF. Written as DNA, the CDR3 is TGTGCCAGCAGCTTAGGGGGGTACCTCAACGTCCTGACTTTC. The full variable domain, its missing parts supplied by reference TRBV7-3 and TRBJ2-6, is GAGVSQTPSNKVTEKGKYVELRCDPISGHTALYWYRQSLGQGPEFLIYFQGTGAADDSGLPNDRFFAVRPEGSVSTLKIQRTERGDSAVYLCASSLGGYLNVLTFGAGSRLTVL.

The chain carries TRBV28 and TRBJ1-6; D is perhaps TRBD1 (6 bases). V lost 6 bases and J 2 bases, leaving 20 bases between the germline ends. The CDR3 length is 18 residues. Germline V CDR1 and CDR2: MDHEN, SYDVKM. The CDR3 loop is CASSEPSAGVPYNSPLHF. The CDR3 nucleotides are TGTGCCAGCAGCGAACCTTCGGCAGGGGTGCCCTATAATTCACCCCTCCACTTT.